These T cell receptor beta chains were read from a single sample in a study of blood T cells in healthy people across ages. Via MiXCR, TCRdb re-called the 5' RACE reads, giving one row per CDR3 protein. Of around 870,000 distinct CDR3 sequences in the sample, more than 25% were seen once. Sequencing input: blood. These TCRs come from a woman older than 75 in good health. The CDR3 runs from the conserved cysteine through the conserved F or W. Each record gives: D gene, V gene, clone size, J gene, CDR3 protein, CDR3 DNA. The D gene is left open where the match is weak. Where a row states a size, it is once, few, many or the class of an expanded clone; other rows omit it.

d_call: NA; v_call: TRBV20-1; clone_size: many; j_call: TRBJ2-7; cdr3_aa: CSAKGTSYEQYF; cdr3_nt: TGCAGTGCTAAGGGGACATCCTACGAGCAGTACTTC
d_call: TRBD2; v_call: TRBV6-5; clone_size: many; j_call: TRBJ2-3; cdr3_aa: CASSYSLAGIPGTQYF; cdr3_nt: TGTGCCAGCAGTTACTCGCTAGCGGGGATACCCGGTACGCAGTATTTT
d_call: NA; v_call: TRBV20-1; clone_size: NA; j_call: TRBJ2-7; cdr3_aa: CSVRGVYEQYF; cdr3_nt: TGCAGTGTCAGGGGGGTCTACGAGCAGTACTTC
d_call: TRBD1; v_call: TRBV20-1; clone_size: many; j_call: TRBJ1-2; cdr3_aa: CSAWTGGNYGYTF; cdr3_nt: TGCAGTGCTTGGACAGGGGGCAACTATGGCTACACCTTC
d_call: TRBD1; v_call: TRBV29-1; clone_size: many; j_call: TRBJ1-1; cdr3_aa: CSAGQADIMNTEAFF; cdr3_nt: TGCAGCGCCGGACAGGCCGACATAATGAACACTGAAGCTTTCTTT
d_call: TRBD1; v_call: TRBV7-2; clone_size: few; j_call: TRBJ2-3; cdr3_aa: CASSVQGAFTDTQYF; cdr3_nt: TGTGCCAGCAGCGTTCAGGGGGCTTTCACAGATACGCAGTATTTT
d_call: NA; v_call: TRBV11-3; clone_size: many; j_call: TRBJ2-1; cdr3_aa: CASSPSGTGQFF; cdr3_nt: TGTGCCAGCAGCCCATCTGGCACAGGACAGTTCTTC
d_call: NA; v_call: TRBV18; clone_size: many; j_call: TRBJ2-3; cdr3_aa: CASSPLGTSTDTQYF; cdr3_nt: TGTGCCAGCTCACCCCTTGGGACATCCACAGATACGCAGTATTTT
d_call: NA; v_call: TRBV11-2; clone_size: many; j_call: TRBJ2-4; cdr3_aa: CASGRGPQNIQYF; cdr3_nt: TGTGCCAGCGGGCGGGGCCCCCAAAACATTCAGTACTTC
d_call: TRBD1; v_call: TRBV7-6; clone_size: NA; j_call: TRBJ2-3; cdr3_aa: CASSSGQGIGADTQYF; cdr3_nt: TGTGCCAGCAGCTCCGGACAGGGTATAGGGGCAGATACGCAGTATTTT
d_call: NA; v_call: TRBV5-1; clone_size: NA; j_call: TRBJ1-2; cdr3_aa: CASSLEGREGYTF; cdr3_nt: TGCGCCAGCAGCTTGGAAGGGCGGGAAGGCTACACCTTC
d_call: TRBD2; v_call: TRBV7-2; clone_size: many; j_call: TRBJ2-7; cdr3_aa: CASRSDVGAGGRYEQYF; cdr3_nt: TGTGCCAGCAGATCCGACGTGGGGGCGGGGGGGCGCTACGAGCAGTACTTC
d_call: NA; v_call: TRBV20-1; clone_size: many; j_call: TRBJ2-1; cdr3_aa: CSHSRGNEQFF; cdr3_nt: TGCAGCCACTCCCGGGGAAATGAGCAGTTCTTC
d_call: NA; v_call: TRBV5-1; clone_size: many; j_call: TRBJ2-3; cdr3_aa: CASSLDWVTDTQYF; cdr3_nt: TGCGCCAGCAGCTTAGACTGGGTAACAGATACGCAGTATTTT
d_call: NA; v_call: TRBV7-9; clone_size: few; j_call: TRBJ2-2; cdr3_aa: CASNPVRLELFF; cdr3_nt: TGTGCCAGCAACCCTGTTAGGTTGGAGCTGTTTTTT
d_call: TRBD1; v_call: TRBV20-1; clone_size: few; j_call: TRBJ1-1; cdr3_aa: CSASRTGTEAFF; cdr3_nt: TGCAGTGCTTCAAGGACAGGGACTGAAGCTTTCTTT
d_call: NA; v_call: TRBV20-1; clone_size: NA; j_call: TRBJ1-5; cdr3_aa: CSARWAGSIDQPQHF; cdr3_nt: TGCAGTGCTAGATGGGCAGGGAGTATAGATCAGCCCCAGCATTTT
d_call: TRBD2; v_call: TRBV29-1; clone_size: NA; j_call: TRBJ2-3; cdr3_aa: CSVLLAVRTDTQYF; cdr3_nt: TGCAGCGTCTTACTAGCGGTGAGGACAGATACGCAGTATTTT
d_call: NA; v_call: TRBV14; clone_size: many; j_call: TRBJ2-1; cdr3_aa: CASSPMDPRSGSYNEQFF; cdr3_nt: TGTGCCAGCAGCCCGATGGACCCTAGGTCAGGCTCCTACAATGAGCAGTTCTTC
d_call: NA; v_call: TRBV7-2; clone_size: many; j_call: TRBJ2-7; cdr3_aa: CASGEKSYEQYF; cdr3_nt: TGTGCCAGCGGGGAAAAATCCTACGAGCAGTACTTC
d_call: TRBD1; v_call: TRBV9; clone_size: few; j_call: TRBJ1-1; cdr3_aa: CASGRGQGNTEAFF; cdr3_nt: TGTGCCAGCGGAAGAGGACAGGGGAACACTGAAGCTTTCTTT
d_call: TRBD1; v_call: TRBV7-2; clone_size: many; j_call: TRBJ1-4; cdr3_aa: CASSHDRGREKLFF; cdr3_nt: TGTGCCAGCAGTCACGACAGGGGACGTGAAAAACTGTTTTTT
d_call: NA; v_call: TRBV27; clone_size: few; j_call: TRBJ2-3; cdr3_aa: CASSTTQRAADTQYF; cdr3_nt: TGTGCCAGCAGTACGACCCAACGGGCCGCAGATACGCAGTATTTT
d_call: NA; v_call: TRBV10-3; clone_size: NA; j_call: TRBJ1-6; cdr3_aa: CAISDSGDSPLHF; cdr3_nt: TGTGCCATCAGTGATTCAGGGGACTCACCCCTCCACTTT
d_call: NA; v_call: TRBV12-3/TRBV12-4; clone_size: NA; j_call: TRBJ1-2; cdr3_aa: CAGSLSSNYGYTF; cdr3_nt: TGTGCCGGCAGTTTGTCCTCTAACTATGGCTACACCTTC